This TCR beta chain was profiled in a study of blood T cell repertoires in COVID-19. Study-wide background: There were acute and convalescent COVID-19 samples, and they came from the United States, Italy and Spain. T cells, B-cell-depleted T cells, or PBMCs supplied cDNA or gDNA.

Trimming stripped 3 bases from V and 11 bases from J, with 21 bases between. Germline assignment: CDR1 MNHNS and CDR2 SASEGT. This CDR3 is 15 amino acids long. The authors' processing: Reference gene primer amplification in the assay estimated nucleated cell counts. Sequenced by immunoSEQ multiplex PCR; TCRdb stores in-frame clones only, minus some. V and J calls and clone size are copied from that table; D and trimming were computed from the DNA. Of nearly 250,000 clones in the sample, about 89% were seen once. The gene calls are TRBV6-1 and TRBJ2-3, with D maybe TRBD1 (6 bases). Sequenced sample: peripheral blood. The origin of this receptor is an older woman who had recovered from COVID-19. The CDR3 loop is CASSDQDRSWVGQYF. The CDR3 DNA follows: TGTGCCAGCAGTGATCAGGACAGATCTTGGGTTGGGCAGTATTTT.